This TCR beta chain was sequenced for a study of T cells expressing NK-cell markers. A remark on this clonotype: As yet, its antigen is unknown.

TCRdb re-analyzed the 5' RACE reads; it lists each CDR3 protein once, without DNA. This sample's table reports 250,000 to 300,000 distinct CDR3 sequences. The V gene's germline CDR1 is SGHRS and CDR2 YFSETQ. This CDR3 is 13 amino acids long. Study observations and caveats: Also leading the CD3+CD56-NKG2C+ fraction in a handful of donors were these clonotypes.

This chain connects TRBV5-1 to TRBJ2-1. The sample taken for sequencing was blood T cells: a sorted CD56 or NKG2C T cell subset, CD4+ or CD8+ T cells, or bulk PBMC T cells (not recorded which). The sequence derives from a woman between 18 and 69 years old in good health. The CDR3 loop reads CASRALRYNEQFF. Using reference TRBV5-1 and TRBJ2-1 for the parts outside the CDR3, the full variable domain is KAGVTQTPRYLIKTRGQQVTLSCSPISGHRSVSWYQQTPGQGLQFLFEYFSETQRNKGNFPGRFSGRQFSNSRSEMNVSTLELGDSALYLCASRALRYNEQFFGPGTRLTVL.